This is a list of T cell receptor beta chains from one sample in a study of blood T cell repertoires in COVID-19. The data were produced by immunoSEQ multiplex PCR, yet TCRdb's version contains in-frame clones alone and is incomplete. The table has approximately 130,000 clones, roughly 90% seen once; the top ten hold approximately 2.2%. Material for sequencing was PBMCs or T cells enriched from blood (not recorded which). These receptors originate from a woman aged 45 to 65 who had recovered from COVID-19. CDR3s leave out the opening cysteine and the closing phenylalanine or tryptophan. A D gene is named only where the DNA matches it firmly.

CDR3: AISESRHPDTQY
D: NA
J: TRBJ2-3
V: TRBV10-3

CDR3: ASSQQDYGYT
D: NA
J: TRBJ1-2
V: TRBV4-3

CDR3: ASSVDRGWYGYT
D: TRBD1
J: TRBJ1-2
V: TRBV6-5

CDR3: ASSYHRGRGNTEAF
D: NA
J: TRBJ1-1
V: TRBV21-1

CDR3: ASSPTPGGRTEAF
D: TRBD1
J: TRBJ1-1
V: TRBV11-3

CDR3: ATPEGRETQY
D: NA
J: TRBJ2-5
V: TRBV3-1/TRBV3-2

CDR3: SATDPGGAFNNEQF
D: NA
J: TRBJ2-1
V: TRBV20-1

CDR3: ASSLVSGTEAF
D: NA
J: TRBJ1-1
V: TRBV5-1

CDR3: ASSLWADLASEQY
D: NA
J: TRBJ2-7
V: TRBV27

CDR3: ASSLPGQGNYGYT
D: TRBD1
J: TRBJ1-2
V: TRBV28

CDR3: ASSLSGQANQPQH
D: TRBD1
J: TRBJ1-5
V: TRBV28

CDR3: ASSIEGTGRFYEQY
D: TRBD1
J: TRBJ2-7
V: TRBV19

CDR3: ASSPGKRQPQH
D: NA
J: TRBJ1-5
V: TRBV13

CDR3: ATSRDLGNQPQH
D: NA
J: TRBJ1-5
V: TRBV15

CDR3: ASSYSRGLNSPLH
D: TRBD1
J: TRBJ1-6
V: TRBV6-5

CDR3: ASTDGRDMDGYT
D: NA
J: TRBJ1-2
V: TRBV7-2

CDR3: ASSQAPPGLADTGELF
D: TRBD2
J: TRBJ2-2
V: TRBV4-1

CDR3: ASSLWLATNEKLF
D: NA
J: TRBJ1-4
V: TRBV7-8